This T cell receptor beta chain was sequenced during a study of siplizumab effects on memory and regulatory T cells (dated by TCRdb to about 2019). Describing the broader study: The study looked at the effect of siplizumab, an anti-CD2 antibody, on alloreactive T-cell subsets in allogeneic mixed lymphocyte reactions made from human PBMCs. Beyond this particular receptor, the publication reports: Unstimulated naive T cells appeared more diverse than memory T cells, and naive cells seemed to contribute substantially to the alloresponse. Siplizumab significantly reduced the cumulative frequency of alloreactive sequences traceable to unstimulated CD4+ memory T cells. In reactions with siplizumab, an average of approximately 70% of mappable alloreactive CD4+ clones were Treg-derived, compared with 25% to 30% in control reactions. Because sequences below about 10^-5 frequency were poorly captured, only a minor fraction of alloreactive clones could be mapped to unstimulated subsets. Whether proliferating Tregs from siplizumab cultures were suppressive was not functionally confirmed. A naive or memory phenotype could not be assigned to roughly 80-96% of proliferating CD4+ or CD8+ clones.

The library was produced with the immunoSEQ multiplex PCR assay. Around 100,000 TCR templates per sample were assayed by the deep sequencing platform. Genomic DNA extracted from sorted T cells was used for TCRbeta CDR3 sequencing. The authors processed their data as follows. The R programming language was used for clonal analysis of TCRbeta CDR3 data. Comparing unstimulated samples against CFSE-low samples taken after the reaction was how alloreactive CD4+ and CD8+ clones were defined. Alloreactive CD4+ clones were assigned to regulatory or non-regulatory origin by matching sequences to sorted unstimulated Treg and non-Treg repertoires. TCRdb obtained this table from immuneACCESS and retained in-frame rearrangements with V and J assigned. These tables miss some clones; where compared with another copy, unresolved V genes account for less than half of the shortfall, and the remainder is unexplained. The V and J calls and clone size come from that table; D and trimming were worked out from the DNA. The sample table shows approximately 68,000 clones, and about 90% are seen once. The ten largest clones take up approximately 28% of the sample.

Ends trimmed: V by 3 bases, J by 0 bases; bases unmatched to a gene: 14. Reading the germline V gene gives CDR1 SGHVS and CDR2 FNYEAQ. From cysteine to phenylalanine, the CDR3 is 19 amino acids long. Only CDR3 DNA remains: 57 bases, in frame from the first base. Sorted unstimulated T cells, along with proliferating T cells recovered from mixed lymphocyte reactions, underwent TCRbeta CDR3 sequencing. Fresh whole blood from approximately ten HLA-typed healthy donors was used to isolate PBMCs. About this clone itself: Its target antigen remains unknown. No much larger clone exists at a distance of one base, and base qualities are not known.

The V and J genes are TRBV7-6 and TRBJ2-3; a stretch of 8 junction bases matches TRBD2. Sequencing was carried out using CD8+ T cells sorted from blood. This TCR derives from a human donor in good health. The sequence in DNA is TGTGCCAGCAGCTTTACGAGACTAGCGTCTTCTGCTAGCACAGATACGCAGTATTTT. The resulting protein is CASSFTRLASSASTDTQYF.